This is a list of T cell receptor beta chains from one sample in a study of persistence of HIV-infected CD4 T cells. Sequenced by immunoSEQ multiplex PCR; TCRdb stores in-frame clones only, minus some. The sample lists roughly 43,000 clones; approximately 90% were seen once. No antigen is known for these receptors. The sample was CD4+ T cells sorted from PBMCs after approximately 20-hour stimulation, taken from a patient who received antiretroviral therapy. The origin of the receptors is an adult man with HIV who was CMV-seropositive. CDR3s include the opening cysteine and the closing phenylalanine or tryptophan. The order of the fields is J gene, D gene, V gene, clone size, CDR3 protein, CDR3 DNA. D genes are given only for firm matches. Where a row states a size, it is once, few, many or the class of an expanded clone; other rows omit it.

J gene: TRBJ1-1
D gene: TRBD1
V gene: TRBV5-5
clone size: -
CDR3 protein: CASSFGTGRTEAFF
CDR3 DNA: TGTGCCAGCAGCTTCGGGACAGGGCGCACTGAAGCTTTCTTT

J gene: TRBJ2-7
D gene: -
V gene: TRBV15
clone size: -
CDR3 protein: CATSRDPSHEQYF
CDR3 DNA: TGTGCCACCAGCAGAGATCCTAGTCACGAGCAGTACTTC

J gene: TRBJ1-5
D gene: -
V gene: TRBV28
clone size: -
CDR3 protein: CASTPPDVGAGQPQHF
CDR3 DNA: TGTGCCAGCACCCCCCCCGACGTCGGAGCGGGTCAGCCCCAGCATTTT

J gene: TRBJ2-7
D gene: -
V gene: TRBV5-1
clone size: -
CDR3 protein: CASSTTGPSYEQYF
CDR3 DNA: TGCGCCAGCAGCACAACAGGACCCTCCTACGAGCAGTACTTC

J gene: TRBJ2-1
D gene: -
V gene: TRBV27
clone size: few
CDR3 protein: CASIGATYSSYNEQFF
CDR3 DNA: TGTGCCAGCATCGGGGCTACCTATAGCTCCTACAATGAGCAGTTCTTC

J gene: TRBJ1-1
D gene: -
V gene: TRBV19
clone size: -
CDR3 protein: CASSLQGRMNTEAFF
CDR3 DNA: TGTGCCAGTAGCCTACAGGGTCGTATGAACACTGAAGCTTTCTTT

J gene: TRBJ2-7
D gene: -
V gene: TRBV5-6
clone size: -
CDR3 protein: CASSLSGYEQYF
CDR3 DNA: TGTGCCAGCAGCTTGTCGGGTTACGAGCAGTACTTC

J gene: TRBJ2-3
D gene: -
V gene: TRBV9
clone size: -
CDR3 protein: CASSGGGWGVTDTQYF
CDR3 DNA: TGTGCCAGCAGCGGAGGAGGTTGGGGGGTAACAGATACGCAGTATTTT

J gene: TRBJ1-5
D gene: -
V gene: TRBV15
clone size: -
CDR3 protein: CATSRDRGLWGRGNQPQHF
CDR3 DNA: TGTGCCACCAGCAGAGATCGGGGACTTTGGGGGCGGGGCAATCAGCCCCAGCATTTT

J gene: TRBJ1-1
D gene: -
V gene: TRBV7-2
clone size: -
CDR3 protein: CASSFEGLSGTEAFF
CDR3 DNA: TGTGCCAGCAGCTTCGAGGGTTTAAGTGGAACTGAAGCTTTCTTT

J gene: TRBJ2-1
D gene: TRBD1
V gene: TRBV6-1
clone size: -
CDR3 protein: CASSEGQSSYNEQFF
CDR3 DNA: TGTGCCAGCAGTGAGGGACAGAGCTCCTACAATGAGCAGTTCTTC

J gene: TRBJ2-7
D gene: TRBD1
V gene: TRBV6-5
clone size: -
CDR3 protein: CASRRDSVPYEQYF
CDR3 DNA: TGTGCCAGCAGAAGGGACAGTGTGCCCTACGAGCAGTACTTC

J gene: TRBJ1-6
D gene: TRBD1
V gene: TRBV28
clone size: -
CDR3 protein: CASRLWTGGSPLHF
CDR3 DNA: TGTGCCAGCAGGCTTTGGACAGGGGGTTCACCCCTCCACTTT

J gene: TRBJ1-3
D gene: -
V gene: TRBV9
clone size: -
CDR3 protein: CASSALASSGNTIYF
CDR3 DNA: TGTGCCAGCAGCGCCCTAGCGAGCTCTGGGAACACCATATATTTT

J gene: TRBJ1-1
D gene: TRBD1
V gene: TRBV5-4
clone size: -
CDR3 protein: CASSAIRTGRTEAFF
CDR3 DNA: TGTGCCAGCAGTGCCATTCGGACAGGGCGGACTGAAGCTTTCTTT

J gene: TRBJ2-3
D gene: -
V gene: TRBV28
clone size: -
CDR3 protein: CASSLCPRDCRVEDTQYF
CDR3 DNA: TGTGCCAGCAGTTTATGCCCCCGGGACTGCCGAGTGGAAGATACGCAGTATTTT

J gene: TRBJ2-7
D gene: -
V gene: TRBV7-2
clone size: -
CDR3 protein: CASSLDRDFDEQYF
CDR3 DNA: TGTGCCAGCAGCTTAGACAGGGATTTCGACGAGCAGTACTTC

J gene: TRBJ1-1
D gene: -
V gene: TRBV7-8
clone size: -
CDR3 protein: CASSLNTEAFF
CDR3 DNA: TGTGCCAGCAGTCTGAACACTGAAGCTTTCTTT

J gene: TRBJ2-2
D gene: TRBD1
V gene: TRBV6-1
clone size: -
CDR3 protein: CASSEIGGPNTGELFF
CDR3 DNA: TGTGCCAGCAGTGAAATAGGGGGCCCAAACACCGGGGAGCTGTTTTTT

J gene: TRBJ1-6
D gene: -
V gene: TRBV20-1
clone size: -
CDR3 protein: CSAMGNSPLHF
CDR3 DNA: TGCAGTGCTATGGGAAATTCACCCCTCCACTTT

J gene: TRBJ2-5
D gene: TRBD1
V gene: TRBV2
clone size: -
CDR3 protein: CASTEQRTGGTETQYF
CDR3 DNA: TGTGCCAGCACCGAGCAGCGGACAGGGGGCACAGAGACCCAGTACTTC

J gene: TRBJ1-1
D gene: -
V gene: TRBV2
clone size: once
CDR3 protein: CASSPQLMNTEAFF
CDR3 DNA: TGTGCCAGCAGCCCACAGCTTATGAACACTGAAGCTTTCTTT

J gene: TRBJ2-1
D gene: TRBD2
V gene: TRBV5-1
clone size: -
CDR3 protein: CASSFGAGGVSNEQFF
CDR3 DNA: TGCGCCAGCAGCTTCGGAGCGGGGGGAGTATCCAATGAGCAGTTCTTC

J gene: TRBJ2-2
D gene: -
V gene: TRBV11-3
clone size: -
CDR3 protein: CASSRMTGELFF
CDR3 DNA: TGTGCCAGCAGCCGGATGACCGGGGAGCTGTTTTTT

J gene: TRBJ1-1
D gene: -
V gene: TRBV28
clone size: -
CDR3 protein: CASSLRQQEAFF
CDR3 DNA: TGTGCCAGCAGTTTAAGACAGCAAGAAGCTTTCTTT

J gene: TRBJ1-6
D gene: TRBD1
V gene: TRBV3-1/TRBV3-2
clone size: -
CDR3 protein: CASSDRVWNSPLHF
CDR3 DNA: TGTGCCAGCTCGGACAGGGTATGGAATTCACCCCTCCACTTT

J gene: TRBJ2-1
D gene: TRBD2
V gene: TRBV27
clone size: -
CDR3 protein: CASSNRLAGYNEQFF
CDR3 DNA: TGTGCCAGCAGCAATAGACTAGCGGGGTACAATGAGCAGTTCTTC

J gene: TRBJ1-5
D gene: TRBD1
V gene: TRBV10-1
clone size: once
CDR3 protein: CASSESTLTGGRQPQHF
CDR3 DNA: TGCGCCAGCAGTGAGTCGACACTTACAGGGGGGAGGCAGCCCCAGCATTTT

J gene: TRBJ2-7
D gene: -
V gene: TRBV13
clone size: -
CDR3 protein: CASSNRGAARYEQYF
CDR3 DNA: TGTGCCAGCAGCAATAGGGGGGCAGCCAGGTACGAGCAGTACTTC

J gene: TRBJ1-4
D gene: TRBD1
V gene: TRBV2
clone size: -
CDR3 protein: CASSEDRGGNEKLFF
CDR3 DNA: TGTGCCAGCAGTGAAGACAGGGGAGGAAACGAAAAACTGTTTTTT

J gene: TRBJ2-1
D gene: TRBD2
V gene: TRBV4-1
clone size: -
CDR3 protein: CASSQDRGTSGGARGYNEQFF
CDR3 DNA: TGCGCCAGCAGCCAAGACCGGGGGACTAGCGGGGGGGCCCGCGGGTACAATGAGCAGTTCTTC

J gene: TRBJ2-2
D gene: -
V gene: TRBV2
clone size: -
CDR3 protein: CASSEPGYVGELFF
CDR3 DNA: TGTGCCAGCAGTGAACCGGGCTATGTGGGGGAGCTGTTTTTT

J gene: TRBJ1-1
D gene: -
V gene: TRBV18
clone size: -
CDR3 protein: CASSPIIGNTEAFF
CDR3 DNA: TGTGCCAGCTCACCCATCATCGGGAACACTGAAGCTTTCTTT

J gene: TRBJ1-5
D gene: -
V gene: TRBV6-5
clone size: -
CDR3 protein: CASSPPAGADQPQHF
CDR3 DNA: TGTGCCAGCAGTCCCCCAGCGGGGGCAGATCAGCCCCAGCATTTT

J gene: TRBJ2-7
D gene: -
V gene: TRBV5-4
clone size: -
CDR3 protein: CASSLEPSLTYEQYF
CDR3 DNA: TGTGCCAGCAGCTTGGAACCTAGCCTTACCTACGAGCAGTACTTC

J gene: TRBJ2-6
D gene: TRBD2
V gene: TRBV4-1
clone size: -
CDR3 protein: CASSQQRGALSGANVLTF
CDR3 DNA: TGCGCCAGCAGCCAACAGCGGGGGGCCCTCTCTGGGGCCAACGTCCTGACTTTC

J gene: TRBJ1-2
D gene: -
V gene: TRBV5-1
clone size: -
CDR3 protein: CASSLFAGSDYGYTF
CDR3 DNA: TGCGCCAGCAGCTTGTTCGCAGGTTCGGACTATGGCTACACCTTC

J gene: TRBJ2-7
D gene: -
V gene: TRBV6-5
clone size: -
CDR3 protein: CASSYRDVPEQYF
CDR3 DNA: TGTGCCAGCAGTTACAGGGACGTCCCAGAGCAGTACTTC

J gene: TRBJ1-5
D gene: -
V gene: TRBV27
clone size: -
CDR3 protein: CASSLFARSNQPQHF
CDR3 DNA: TGTGCCAGCAGTTTATTCGCGAGAAGCAATCAGCCCCAGCATTTT

J gene: TRBJ2-7
D gene: TRBD1
V gene: TRBV29-1
clone size: -
CDR3 protein: CSVKTGPSYEQYF
CDR3 DNA: TGCAGCGTTAAGACAGGGCCCTCCTACGAGCAGTACTTC